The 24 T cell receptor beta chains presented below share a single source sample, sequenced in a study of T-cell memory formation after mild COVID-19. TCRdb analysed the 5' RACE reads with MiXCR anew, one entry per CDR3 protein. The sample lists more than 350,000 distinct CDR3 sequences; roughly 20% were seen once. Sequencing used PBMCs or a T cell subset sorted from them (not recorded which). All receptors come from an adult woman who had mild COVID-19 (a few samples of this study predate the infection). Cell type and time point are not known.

The CDR3: CASSPDLGDREFSYEQYF. CDR3 nucleotides: TGTGCCAGCAGCCCAGATTTGGGCGACAGGGAGTTTTCCTACGAGCAGTACTTC. This chain links TRBV12-3 or TRBV12-4 with TRBJ2-7, with 7 bases matching TRBD1. With 6 bases clipped from V and 1 base from J, the junction kept 18 bases outside the gene matches. The CDR3 is 18 amino acids.

CDR3 DNA sequence: TGTGCCAGCAGTGAAGCTAGCGGGGGTTACAATGAGCAGTTCTTC. Protein: CASSEASGGYNEQFF. The genes are TRBV6-1 and TRBJ2-1, with 9 bases lining up with TRBD2. The germline V gene has CDR1 MNHNS and CDR2 SASEGT. With V trimmed by 0 bases and J by 4 bases, 1 base remained unmatched. This CDR3 region has 15 residues.

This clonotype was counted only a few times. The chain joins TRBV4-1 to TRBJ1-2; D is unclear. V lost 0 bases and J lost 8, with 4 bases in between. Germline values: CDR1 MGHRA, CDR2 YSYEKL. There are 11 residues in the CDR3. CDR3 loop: CASSQDEGYTF. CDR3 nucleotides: TGCGCCAGCAGCCAAGATGAGGGCTACACCTTC.

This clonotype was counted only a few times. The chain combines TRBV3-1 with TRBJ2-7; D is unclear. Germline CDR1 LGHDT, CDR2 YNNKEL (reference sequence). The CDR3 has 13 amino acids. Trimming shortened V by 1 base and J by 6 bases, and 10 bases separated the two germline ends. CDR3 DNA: TGTGCCAGCAGCCAAGCCCAGCGTCGCGAGCAGTACTTC. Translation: CASSQAQRREQYF.

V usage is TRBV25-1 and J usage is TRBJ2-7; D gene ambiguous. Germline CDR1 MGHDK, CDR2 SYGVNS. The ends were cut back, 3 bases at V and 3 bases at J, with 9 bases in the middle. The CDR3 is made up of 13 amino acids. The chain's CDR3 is CASSEPGIYEQYF. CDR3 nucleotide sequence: TGTGCCAGCAGTGAGCCCGGTATCTACGAGCAGTACTTC.

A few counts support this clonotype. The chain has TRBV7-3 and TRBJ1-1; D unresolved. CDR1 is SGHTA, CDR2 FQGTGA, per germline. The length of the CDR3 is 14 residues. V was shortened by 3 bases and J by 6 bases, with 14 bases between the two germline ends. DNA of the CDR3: TGTGCCAGCAGCTTGGGCTTAGGCTTGGCTGAAGCTTTCTTT. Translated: CASSLGLGLAEAFF.

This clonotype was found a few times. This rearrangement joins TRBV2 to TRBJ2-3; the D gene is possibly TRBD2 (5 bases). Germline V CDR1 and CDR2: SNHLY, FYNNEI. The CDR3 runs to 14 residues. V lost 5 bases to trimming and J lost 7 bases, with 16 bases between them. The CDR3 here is CASSPRTRRNTQYF. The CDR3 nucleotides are TGTGCCAGCAGTCCCCGGACTCGGAGGAATACGCAGTATTTT. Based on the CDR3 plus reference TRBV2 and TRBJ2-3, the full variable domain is EPEVTQTPSHQVTQMGQEVILRCVPISNHLYFYWYRQILGQKVEFLVSFYNNEISEKSEIFDDQFSVERPDGSNFTLKIRSTKLEDSAMYFCASSPRTRRNTQYFGPGTRLTVL.

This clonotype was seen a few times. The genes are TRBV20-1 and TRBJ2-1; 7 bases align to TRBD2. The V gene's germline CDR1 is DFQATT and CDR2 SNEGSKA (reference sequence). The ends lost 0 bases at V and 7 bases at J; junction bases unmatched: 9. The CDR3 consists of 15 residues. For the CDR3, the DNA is TGCAGTGCTAGAGATGGGGGGGGAGGCTTAAATGAGCAGTTCTTC. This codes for CSARDGGGGLNEQFF.

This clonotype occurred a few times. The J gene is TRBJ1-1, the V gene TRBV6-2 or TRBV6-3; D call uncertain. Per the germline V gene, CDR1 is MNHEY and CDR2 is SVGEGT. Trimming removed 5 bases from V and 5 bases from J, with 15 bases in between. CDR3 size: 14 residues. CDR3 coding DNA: TGTGCCAGCAGTACTGGGCCCCCCCGGACTGAAGCTTTCTTT. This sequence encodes CASSTGPPRTEAFF.

CDR3 region: CASSLDLDEQFF. In DNA form, the CDR3 reads TGTGCCAGCAGCCTCGACTTGGATGAGCAGTTCTTC. The chain carries TRBV7-2 and TRBJ2-1; D call uncertain. The V gene's germline CDR1 is SGHTA and CDR2 FQGNSA. The CDR3 has 12 residues. The germline V and J ends were trimmed by 5 bases and 8 bases, with 10 bases remaining between them. Together with reference TRBV7-2 and TRBJ2-1, the CDR3 gives the full variable domain: GAGVSQSPSNKVTEKGKDVELRCDPISGHTALYWYRQSLGQGLEFLIYFQGNSAPDKSGLPSDRFSAERTGGSVSTLTIQRTQQEDSAVYLCASSLDLDEQFFGPGTRLTVL.

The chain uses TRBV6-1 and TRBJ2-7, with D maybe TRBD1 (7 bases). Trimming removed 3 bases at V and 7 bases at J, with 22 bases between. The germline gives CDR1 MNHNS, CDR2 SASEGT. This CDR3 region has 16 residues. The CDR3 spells CASSDGRRGRRREQYF. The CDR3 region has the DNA TGTGCCAGCAGTGATGGGAGGAGGGGGCGCCGGCGGGAGCAGTACTTC.

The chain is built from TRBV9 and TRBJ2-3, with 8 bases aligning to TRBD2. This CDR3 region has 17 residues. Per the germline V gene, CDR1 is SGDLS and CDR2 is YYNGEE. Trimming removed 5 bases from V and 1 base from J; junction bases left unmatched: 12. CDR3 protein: CASSPPIGAGGTDTQYF. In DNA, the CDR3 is TGTGCCAGCAGTCCCCCCATTGGAGCGGGAGGCACAGATACGCAGTATTTT.

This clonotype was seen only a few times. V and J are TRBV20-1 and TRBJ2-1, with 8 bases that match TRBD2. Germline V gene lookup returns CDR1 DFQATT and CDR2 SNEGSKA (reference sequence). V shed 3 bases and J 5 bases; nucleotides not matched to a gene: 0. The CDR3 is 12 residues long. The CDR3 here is CSASGRDNEQFF. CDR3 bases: TGCAGTGCTAGCGGGAGGGACAATGAGCAGTTCTTC.

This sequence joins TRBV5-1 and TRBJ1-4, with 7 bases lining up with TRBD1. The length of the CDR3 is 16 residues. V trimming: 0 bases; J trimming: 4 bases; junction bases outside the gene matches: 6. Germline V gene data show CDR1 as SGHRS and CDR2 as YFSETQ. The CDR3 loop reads CASSLVPGQYNEKLFF. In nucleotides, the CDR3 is TGCGCCAGCAGCTTGGTTCCGGGACAGTATAATGAAAAACTGTTTTTT. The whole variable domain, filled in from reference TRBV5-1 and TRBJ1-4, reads KAGVTQTPRYLIKTRGQQVTLSCSPISGHRSVSWYQQTPGQGLQFLFEYFSETQRNKGNFPGRFSGRQFSNSRSEMNVSTLELGDSALYLCASSLVPGQYNEKLFFGSGTQLSVL.

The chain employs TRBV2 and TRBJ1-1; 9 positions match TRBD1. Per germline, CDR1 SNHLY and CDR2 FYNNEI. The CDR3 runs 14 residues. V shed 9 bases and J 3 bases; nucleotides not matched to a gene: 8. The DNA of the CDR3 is TGTGCCAGTAGACAGGGGGTTTCATACACTGAAGCTTTCTTT. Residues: CASRQGVSYTEAFF.

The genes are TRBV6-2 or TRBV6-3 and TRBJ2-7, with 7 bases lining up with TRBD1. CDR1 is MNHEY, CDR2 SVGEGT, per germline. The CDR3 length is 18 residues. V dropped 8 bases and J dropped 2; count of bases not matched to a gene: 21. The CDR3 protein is CASGVTRTGYLRAYEQYF. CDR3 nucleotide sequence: TGTGCCAGCGGAGTAACTCGGACAGGCTACCTGCGGGCCTACGAGCAGTACTTC.

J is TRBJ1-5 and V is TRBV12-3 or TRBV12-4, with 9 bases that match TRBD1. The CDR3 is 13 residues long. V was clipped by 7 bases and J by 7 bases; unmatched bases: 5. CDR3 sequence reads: CASTATGGQPQHF. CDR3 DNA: TGTGCCAGCACCGCGACAGGGGGACAGCCCCAGCATTTT.

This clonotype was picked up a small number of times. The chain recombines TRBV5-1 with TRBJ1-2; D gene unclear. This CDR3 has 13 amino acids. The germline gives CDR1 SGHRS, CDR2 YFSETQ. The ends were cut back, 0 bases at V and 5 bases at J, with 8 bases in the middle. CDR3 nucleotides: TGCGCCAGCAGCTTGGTTCCGGTGTATGGCTACACCTTC. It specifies CASSLVPVYGYTF.

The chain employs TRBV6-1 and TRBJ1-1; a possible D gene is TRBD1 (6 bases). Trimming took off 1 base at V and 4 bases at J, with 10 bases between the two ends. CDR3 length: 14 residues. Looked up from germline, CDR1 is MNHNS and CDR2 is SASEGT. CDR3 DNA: TGTGCCAGCAGTGAAGTCAGGGGAGCCACTGAAGCTTTCTTT. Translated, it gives CASSEVRGATEAFF.

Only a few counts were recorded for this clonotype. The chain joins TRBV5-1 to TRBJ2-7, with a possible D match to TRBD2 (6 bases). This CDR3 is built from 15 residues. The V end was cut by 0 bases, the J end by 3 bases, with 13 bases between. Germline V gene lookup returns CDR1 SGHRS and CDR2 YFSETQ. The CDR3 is CASSLEEGTSYEQYF. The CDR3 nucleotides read TGCGCCAGCAGCTTGGAGGAGGGAACCAGCTACGAGCAGTACTTC.

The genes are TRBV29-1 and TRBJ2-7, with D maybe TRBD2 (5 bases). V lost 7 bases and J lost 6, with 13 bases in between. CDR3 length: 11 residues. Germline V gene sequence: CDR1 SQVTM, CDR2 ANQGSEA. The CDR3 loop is CSAADDVEQYF. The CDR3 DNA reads TGCAGCGCAGCGGACGACGTCGAGCAGTACTTC.

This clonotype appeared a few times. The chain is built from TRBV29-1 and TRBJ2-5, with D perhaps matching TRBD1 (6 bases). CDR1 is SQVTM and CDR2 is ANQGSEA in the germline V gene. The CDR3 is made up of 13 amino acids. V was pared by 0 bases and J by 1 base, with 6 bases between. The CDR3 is CSVEEQGQETQYF. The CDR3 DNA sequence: TGCAGCGTTGAAGAACAGGGCCAAGAGACCCAGTACTTC.

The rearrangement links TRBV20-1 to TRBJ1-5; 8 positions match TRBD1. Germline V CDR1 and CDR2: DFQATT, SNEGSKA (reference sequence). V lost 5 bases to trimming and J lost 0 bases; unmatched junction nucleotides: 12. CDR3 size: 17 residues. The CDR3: CSADGQGGSYSNQPQHF. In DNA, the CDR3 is TGCAGTGCTGACGGACAGGGAGGGAGCTATAGCAATCAGCCCCAGCATTTT.

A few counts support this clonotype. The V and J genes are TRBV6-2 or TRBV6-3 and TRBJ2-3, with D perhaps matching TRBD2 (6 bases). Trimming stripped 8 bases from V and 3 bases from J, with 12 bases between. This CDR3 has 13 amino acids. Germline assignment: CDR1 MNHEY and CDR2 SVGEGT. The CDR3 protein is CASAEGSTDTQYF. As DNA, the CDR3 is TGTGCCAGCGCGGAGGGGAGTACAGATACGCAGTATTTT.